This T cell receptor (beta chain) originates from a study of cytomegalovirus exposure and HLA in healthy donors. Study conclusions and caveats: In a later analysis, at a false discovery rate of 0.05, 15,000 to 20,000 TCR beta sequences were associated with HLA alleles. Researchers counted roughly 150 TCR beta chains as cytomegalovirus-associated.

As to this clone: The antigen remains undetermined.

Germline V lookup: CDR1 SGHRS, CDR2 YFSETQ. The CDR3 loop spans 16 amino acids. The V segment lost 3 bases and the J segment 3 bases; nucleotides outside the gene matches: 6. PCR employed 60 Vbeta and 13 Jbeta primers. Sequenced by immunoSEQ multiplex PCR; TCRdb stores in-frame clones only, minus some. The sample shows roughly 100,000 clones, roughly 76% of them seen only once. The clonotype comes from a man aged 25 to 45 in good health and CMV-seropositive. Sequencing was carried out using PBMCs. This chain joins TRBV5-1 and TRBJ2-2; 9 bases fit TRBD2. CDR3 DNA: TGCGCCAGCAGCTACACAGCGGGGGGTCACACCGGGGAGCTGTTTTTT. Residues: CASSYTAGGHTGELFF.